This T cell receptor (beta chain) was recorded in a study of blood T cell repertoires in COVID-19. Study-level information: PBMCs, B-cell-depleted T cells, or T cells were the source of the cDNA or gDNA that made up the material.

In the original workflow: Reference gene primer amplification in the assay estimated nucleated cell counts. Method: immunoSEQ multiplex PCR; TCRdb's copy keeps in-frame clones and lacks some. The DNA was the basis for D and trimming; V, J and clone size are from that table. Of around 150,000 clones in the sample, about 85% were seen once. Sequenced input: peripheral blood. The receptor comes from a man aged 18 to 29 with acute or convalescent COVID-19.

The CDR3 DNA follows: TGTGCCAGTAGCCTAGACGGGACAGGGGGCTTGAATACGCAGTATTTT. It codes for CASSLDGTGGLNTQYF. The gene calls are TRBV19 and TRBJ2-3; TRBD1 aligns across 12 bases. Germline assignment: CDR1 LNHDA and CDR2 SQIVND (reference sequence). CDR3 length: 16 residues. Trimming at V came to 6 bases and at J to 7 bases, leaving 11 bases not matched to a gene.